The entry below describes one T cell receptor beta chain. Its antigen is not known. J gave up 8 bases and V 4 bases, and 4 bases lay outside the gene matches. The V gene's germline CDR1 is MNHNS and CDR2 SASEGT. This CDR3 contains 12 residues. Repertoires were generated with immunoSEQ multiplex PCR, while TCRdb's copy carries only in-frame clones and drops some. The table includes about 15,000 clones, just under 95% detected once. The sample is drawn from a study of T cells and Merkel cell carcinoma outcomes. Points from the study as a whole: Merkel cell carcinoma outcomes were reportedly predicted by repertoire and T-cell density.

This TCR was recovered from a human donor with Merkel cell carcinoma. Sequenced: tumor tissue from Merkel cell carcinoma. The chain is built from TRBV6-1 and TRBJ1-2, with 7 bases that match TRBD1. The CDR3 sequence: CASSADRYGYTF. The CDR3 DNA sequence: TGTGCCAGCAGTGCGGACAGGTACGGCTACACCTTC.